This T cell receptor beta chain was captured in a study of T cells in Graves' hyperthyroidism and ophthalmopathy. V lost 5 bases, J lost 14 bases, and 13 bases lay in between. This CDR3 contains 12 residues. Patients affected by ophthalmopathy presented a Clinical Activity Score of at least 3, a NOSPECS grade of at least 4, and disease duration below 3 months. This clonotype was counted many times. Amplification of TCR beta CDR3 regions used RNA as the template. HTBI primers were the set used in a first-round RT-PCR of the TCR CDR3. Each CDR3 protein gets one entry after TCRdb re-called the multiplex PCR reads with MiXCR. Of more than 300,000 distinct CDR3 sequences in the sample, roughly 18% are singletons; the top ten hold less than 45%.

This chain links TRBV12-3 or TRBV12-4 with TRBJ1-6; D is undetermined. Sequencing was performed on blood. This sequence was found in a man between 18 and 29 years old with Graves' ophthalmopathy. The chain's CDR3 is CASSPGREALHF. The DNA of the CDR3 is TGTGCCAGCAGTCCCGGGCGGGAGGCCCTCCACTTT.